The rows below give T cell receptor beta chains drawn from one sample of a study of spatial heterogeneity in lung cancer. TCRdb re-derived calls from the 5' RACE reads in MiXCR, one entry per CDR3 protein. The repertoire has 2,500 to 3,500 distinct CDR3 sequences, 9.8% of them found once; the top ten carry 28%. This specimen was normal lung tissue next to the tumor, taken at surgery. The receptors stem from a male donor with early-stage non-small cell lung cancer. Both conserved end residues are part of each CDR3. A D gene is named only where the DNA matches it firmly. Rows may omit the clone size; those that give it use once, few, many or a size class.

>TRBJ2-1|TRBD2|TRBV4-2|few
TGTGCCAGCAGCACCCCTAGCGGGGGGGCGAGTGAGCAGTTCTTC
CASSTPSGGASEQFF
>TRBJ1-6|NA|TRBV19|few
TGTGCCAGTCGAAGTAGCTCCTATAATTCACCCCTCCACTTT
CASRSSSYNSPLHF
>TRBJ2-3|TRBD1|TRBV12-5|NA
TGTGCTAGTGGCGTGGACAGGGTGACAGATACGCAGTATTTT
CASGVDRVTDTQYF
>TRBJ1-1|NA|TRBV11-2|many
TGTGCCAGCAGCTTACCCGGACGGACAACTGAAGCTTTCTTT
CASSLPGRTTEAFF
>TRBJ2-1|NA|TRBV7-9|medium-sized
TGTGCCAGCAGCTTAAGCTTAAAGCTGGATGAGCAGTTCTTC
CASSLSLKLDEQFF
>TRBJ1-2|NA|TRBV20-1|many
TGCAGTGCCGTACAGGGTAACTATGGCTACACCTTC
CSAVQGNYGYTF
>TRBJ1-1|NA|TRBV5-1|medium-sized
TGCGCCAGCAGCTTGGAGGCGGGGGCTGAGACTGAAGCTTTCTTT
CASSLEAGAETEAFF
>TRBJ1-6|NA|TRBV5-1|NA
TGCGCCAGCAGCTTGGCCGGGCTGTTTGACACGAATTCACCCCTCCACTTT
CASSLAGLFDTNSPLHF
>TRBJ2-4|NA|TRBV7-8|NA
TGTGCCAGCAGCTACGACCCGGACGGAGCCAAAAACATTCAGTACTTC
CASSYDPDGAKNIQYF
>TRBJ1-2|TRBD1|TRBV29-1|NA
TGCAGCGTCCCGTGGACAGGGACCTTCGGCTATGGCTACACCTTC
CSVPWTGTFGYGYTF
>TRBJ2-7|NA|TRBV30|medium-sized
TGTGCCTGGAGTCTCTTAGCGGATACATACGAGCAGTACTTC
CAWSLLADTYEQYF
>TRBJ2-2|NA|TRBV6-5|medium-sized
TGTGCCAGCAGCGGGCTGGGCGGGGAGCTGTTTTTT
CASSGLGGELFF
>TRBJ2-2|NA|TRBV5-4|NA
TGTGCCAGCAGCTTTAGCGGGGAGCTGTTTTTT
CASSFSGELFF
>TRBJ2-1|NA|TRBV12-3/TRBV12-4|NA
TGTGCCAGCAGTTTGGGCCTAAAGGGTGAGCAGTTCTTC
CASSLGLKGEQFF
>TRBJ1-1|NA|TRBV5-1|medium-sized
TGCGCCAGCAGCTTGGACAGAAAGACCCTTAACGCTTTCTTT
CASSLDRKTLNAFF
>TRBJ2-2|TRBD1|TRBV29-1|medium-sized
TGCAGCGGAAAGAAACAGGGGGTTACCGGGGAGCTGTTTTTT
CSGKKQGVTGELFF
>TRBJ2-6|NA|TRBV5-1|many
TGCGCCAGCAGCTTGGAGACGAGTGAGAGATCTGGGGCCAACGTCCTGACTTTC
CASSLETSERSGANVLTF
>TRBJ2-7|NA|TRBV4-2|NA
TGTGCCAGCAGCCAAGATCAGTACGAGCAGTACTTC
CASSQDQYEQYF
>TRBJ1-2|NA|TRBV28|medium-sized
TGTGCCAGCAGTTTGTGGGCAGAAAACACCTTC
CASSLWAENTF
>TRBJ1-1|NA|TRBV7-6|many
TGTGCCAGCAGCTTGGGCGGTGGGTATACTGAAGCTTTCTTT
CASSLGGGYTEAFF
>TRBJ1-2|TRBD1|TRBV6-4|many
TGTGCCAGCAGTGGGACAGGGATTGGCTACACCTTC
CASSGTGIGYTF
>TRBJ2-1|TRBD2|TRBV7-8|medium-sized
TGTGCCAGCAGCTTAGGAGGGACTAGCGGGTACTACAATGAGCAGTTCTTC
CASSLGGTSGYYNEQFF
>TRBJ1-1|NA|TRBV10-3|medium-sized
TGTGCCATCAGTGAGTCGGGGGGTGAAGCTTTCTTT
CAISESGGEAFF
>TRBJ2-5|TRBD2|TRBV6-5|medium-sized
TGTGCCAGCAGTTACTCGGGGACTAGCGGGGGCCAAGAGACCCAGTACTTC
CASSYSGTSGGQETQYF
>TRBJ1-2|TRBD1|TRBV7-9|few
TGTGCCAGCAGCATCGGGACAGACTATGGCTACACCTTC
CASSIGTDYGYTF
>TRBJ2-3|NA|TRBV12-3/TRBV12-4|few
TGTGCCAGCAAGGCTGAGTGGACAGATACGCAGTATTTT
CASKAEWTDTQYF
>TRBJ2-7|TRBD1|TRBV20-1|NA
TGCAGTTTGGGACAGGCTTACGAGCAGTACTTC
CSLGQAYEQYF
>TRBJ1-2|TRBD1|TRBV19|few
TGTGCCAGTAGTACCACTCCCGTAGGGGGCGGTGGCTACACCTTC
CASSTTPVGGGGYTF
>TRBJ2-3|TRBD2|TRBV7-2|medium-sized
TGTGCCAGCAGCTTGGGACTATCCTTGGGTGGTACGCAGTATTTT
CASSLGLSLGGTQYF
>TRBJ1-2|TRBD1|TRBV7-9|many
TGTGCCAGCAGCCAGACAGGGTACTATGGCTACACCTTC
CASSQTGYYGYTF
>TRBJ2-3|TRBD2|TRBV3-1|medium-sized
TGTGCCAGCAGCCCCGGGACTAGCGGGAGAATGATAGATACGCAGTATTTT
CASSPGTSGRMIDTQYF
>TRBJ1-4|NA|TRBV5-1|many
TGCGCCAGCAGCTCCCAAGGCATTAATGAAAAACTGTTTTTT
CASSSQGINEKLFF
>TRBJ2-3|TRBD1|TRBV5-6|large
TGTGCCAGCAGCGTCGCAGGGGGCATTTCAGATACGCAGTATTTT
CASSVAGGISDTQYF
>TRBJ1-5|TRBD1|TRBV28|many
TGTGCCAGCAGTCCCGGACAGGACTGGGACAATCAGCCCCAGCATTTT
CASSPGQDWDNQPQHF
>TRBJ1-1|TRBD1|TRBV6-5|medium-sized
TGTGCCAGCAGTACCCGGACAGGGGGCATAGGAGCTTTCTTT
CASSTRTGGIGAFF
>TRBJ2-2|NA|TRBV4-3|NA
TGCGCCAGCTCGACCGGCAGCTTCACCGGGGAGCTGTTTTTT
CASSTGSFTGELFF
>TRBJ2-3|NA|TRBV7-9|few
TGTGCCAGCAGCCCGGACAACACAGATACGCAGTATTTT
CASSPDNTDTQYF
>TRBJ1-2|NA|TRBV28|medium-sized
TGTGCCAGCAGTACAGGAGGTCTAGGGAGCAGCTATGGCTACACCTTC
CASSTGGLGSSYGYTF
>TRBJ2-7|NA|TRBV11-2|many
TGTGCCAGCAGCTTAGGGGTCCACGGCGGCTACGAGCAGTACTTC
CASSLGVHGGYEQYF
>TRBJ2-5|NA|TRBV5-1|many
TGCGCCAGCAGCTTGGCCTCAGGAGGCGAGACCCAGTACTTC
CASSLASGGETQYF
>TRBJ2-1|NA|TRBV5-1|large
TGCGCCAGCAGCTCCGAAGGATTGTCATTCAATGAGCAGTTCTTC
CASSSEGLSFNEQFF
>TRBJ2-7|NA|TRBV6-2/TRBV6-3|medium-sized
TGTGCCAGCAGTTCCCGCTACGAGCAGTACTTC
CASSSRYEQYF
>TRBJ1-5|TRBD1|TRBV19|medium-sized
TGTGCCAGTAGTATGGGACAGGGGGAACGACAGCCCCAGCATTTT
CASSMGQGERQPQHF
>TRBJ2-5|NA|TRBV27|NA
TGTGCCAGCAGTTTATCGCCGGGGGCCCTCGAGACCCAGTACTTC
CASSLSPGALETQYF
>TRBJ2-2|TRBD1|TRBV27|medium-sized
TGTGCCAGCGAAGGGACAGGGTCCGGGGAGCTGTTTTTT
CASEGTGSGELFF
>TRBJ2-7|TRBD2|TRBV6-1|many
TGTGCCAGCAGTGAGGGGGGGTTCGAGCAGTACTTC
CASSEGGFEQYF
>TRBJ2-2|NA|TRBV20-1|medium-sized
TGCAGTGCTCCCGTTCTCGGGGTCACCGGGGAGCTGTTTTTT
CSAPVLGVTGELFF
>TRBJ2-3|NA|TRBV7-2|NA
TGTGCCAGCAGCTTATGGATCCAAACAGGGTTTGATACGCAGTATTTT
CASSLWIQTGFDTQYF